The next 9 T cell receptor beta chains were all read from a single sample in a study of low-dose radiotherapy and immunotherapy resistance in tumors. Time point given: before trial treatment. Alpha- and beta-chain coverage of first-strand cDNA came from TRAV- and TRBV-specific primers. Using a constant-region primer together with a V-primer adapter, TCRs were subjected to around 20 PCR cycles of amplification. Via MiXCR, TCRdb re-called the reads, giving one row per CDR3 protein. This sample yields 55,000 to 70,000 distinct CDR3 sequences, of which under 30% are seen a single time; approximately 5.4% belongs to the top ten. Sequencing was performed on PBMCs, taken before treatment. These receptors were collected from a male donor with prostate cancer.

In this sample, this clonotype turned up many times. This chain uses TRBV5-1 with TRBJ2-1, with 8 bases identical to TRBD2. There are 15 residues in the CDR3. V was clipped by 4 bases and J by 7 bases; unmatched bases: 10. Germline V gene sequence: CDR1 SGHRS, CDR2 YFSETQ. The CDR3 DNA reads TGCGCCAGCAGCCTGACTCCGGTAGCGGGGAATGAGCAGTTCTTC. This codes for CASSLTPVAGNEQFF.

This clonotype was counted at least ten times. Its ends do not fully match the called genes, so a read error is possible. This rearrangement joins TRBV5-1 to TRBJ2-7, with TRBD1 matching over 9 bases. Germline CDR1 and CDR2: SGHRS and YFSETQ. The CDR3 is 15 residues long. CDR3 coding DNA: TGTGCCAGCAGCTTTCCCGGGACAGGGAGTAACGAGCAGTACTTC. Its translation is CASSFPGTGSNEQYF.

The chain is built from TRBV5-1 and TRBJ2-2; no clear D gene. This CDR3 contains 16 residues. With 0 bases removed from V and 1 base from J, the gap between germline ends came to 10 bases. Germline values: CDR1 SGHRS, CDR2 YFSETQ. CDR3 sequence (DNA): TGCGCCAGCAGCTTGGAAGGGTCGGGGAACACCGGGGAGCTGTTTTTT. This codes for CASSLEGSGNTGELFF.

The chain carries TRBV7-2 and TRBJ2-2, with 10 bases that match TRBD2. The germline gives CDR1 SGHTA, CDR2 FQGNSA. The CDR3 totals 16 residues. J gave up 0 bases and V 3 bases, and 1 base lay outside the gene matches. The CDR3 loop is CASSFSGGTNTGELFF. The CDR3 region has the DNA TGTGCCAGCAGCTTTAGCGGGGGGACGAACACCGGGGAGCTGTTTTTT.

The J gene is TRBJ1-2, the V gene TRBV19, with 7 bases that match TRBD1. Germline lookup yields CDR1 LNHDA and CDR2 SQIVND (reference sequence). This CDR3 contains 13 residues. J was trimmed by 10 bases and V by 7 bases; bases with no gene match: 12. The CDR3 loop is CASTPGGAAHYTF. CDR3 in DNA: TGTGCCAGTACCCCAGGGGGGGCGGCTCACTACACCTTC.

The sample holds a few counts of this clonotype. The chain has TRBV27 and TRBJ2-7, with D unclear. Germline assignment: CDR1 MNHEY and CDR2 SMNVEV (reference sequence). CDR3 length equals 13 residues. The V end was cut by 4 bases, the J end by 0 bases, with 7 bases between. This CDR3 is CASSWKSSYEQYF. DNA for the CDR3: TGTGCCAGCAGTTGGAAGAGCTCCTACGAGCAGTACTTC.

The chain carries TRBV10-3 and TRBJ2-5; TRBD1 or TRBD2 may be the D gene (5 bases each). Germline loops: CDR1 ENHRY, CDR2 SYGVKD. The CDR3 length is 16 residues. Trimming shortened V by 5 bases and J by 3 bases, and 19 bases separated the two germline ends. The CDR3 region has the DNA TGTGCCATCAGTAAGAGAACCTGGGACGGTGAAGAGACCCAGTACTTC. Its translation: CAISKRTWDGEETQYF.

As to this clonotype: At one of its ends the junction is not consistent with the germline gene, which may arise from a read error. The rearrangement joins TRBV5-3 to TRBJ1-2; 10 positions agree with TRBD1. TRBV5-3 is an open reading frame, and its role is uncertain. The CDR3 spans 15 residues. The CDR3 nucleotides are TGTGCCAGCAGCTCTCGGACAGGGGGGGACTATGGCTACACCTTC. This gives the protein CASSSRTGGDYGYTF.

This clonotype occurred once. The gene calls are TRBV6-2 or TRBV6-3 and TRBJ1-2; 12 nucleotides align to TRBD1. This CDR3 is built from 14 residues. The J segment lost 8 bases and the V segment lost 4 bases, leaving 5 bases of the junction unmatched. Germline V gene data show CDR1 as MNHEY and CDR2 as SVGEGT. The CDR3 coding sequence is TGTGCCAGCAGTTTCGGGACAGGGGGCGGCGGCTACACCTTC. Translating gives CASSFGTGGGGYTF.